One sample yielded the 17 T cell receptor beta chains listed below, sequenced in a study of shared clonotypes between healthy human individuals. Profiling relied on immunoSEQ multiplex PCR, and the TCRdb table lists in-frame clones only, not all of them. The sample comprises over 750,000 clones, approximately 96% of which are singletons, and over 0.2% rests with the top ten. CD45RO-negative, CCR7-selected cells formed the naive CD8 fraction, which excluded terminally differentiated effector memory CD45RA+ cells. Sequencing was carried out using naive CD8+ T cells sorted from blood. These receptors originate from a man between 25 and 39 years old in good health.

J is TRBJ2-5 and V is TRBV5-4; 10 nucleotides match TRBD2. Losses at the gene ends were 1 base for V and 5 bases for J; bases not matched to a gene: 2. Per germline, CDR1 SGHNT and CDR2 YYREEE (reference sequence). The CDR3 is 14 amino acids. CDR3 DNA: TGTGCCAGCAGCTTGAGCGGGAGGGTTGAGACCCAGTACTTC. Its translation: CASSLSGRVETQYF.

This chain joins TRBV27 and TRBJ2-3; D is possibly TRBD2 (6 bases). The CDR3 loop spans 12 amino acids. Germline values: CDR1 MNHEY, CDR2 SMNVEV (reference sequence). The V end lost 8 bases, the J end lost 4 bases, and 10 bases lay between the germline ends. CDR3 sequence reads: CASHSGADTQYF. The DNA for the CDR3 is TGTGCCAGCCATAGCGGCGCAGATACGCAGTATTTT.

This rearrangement joins TRBV13 to TRBJ2-7; 9 bases fit TRBD2. In germline, CDR1 is PRHDT, CDR2 FYEKMQ (reference sequence). With V trimmed by 2 bases and J by 6 bases, 5 bases remained unmatched. The CDR3 has 14 amino acids. Here the CDR3 reads CASSLRREGGEQYF. The CDR3, as DNA: TGTGCCAGCAGCTTACGGCGGGAGGGTGGCGAGCAGTACTTC. The full variable domain, with the rest looked up from reference TRBV13 and TRBJ2-7, is AAGVIQSPRHLIKEKRETATLKCYPIPRHDTVYWYQQGPGQDPQFLISFYEKMQSDKGSIPDRFSAQQFSDYHSELNMSSLELGDSALYFCASSLRREGGEQYFGPGTRLTVT.

The V and J genes are TRBV9 and TRBJ2-6; 11 positions agree with TRBD2. Per germline, CDR1 SGDLS and CDR2 YYNGEE. The V segment lost 2 bases and the J segment 0 bases; nucleotides outside the gene matches: 4. The CDR3 sequence is 18 residues long. The chain's CDR3 is CASSVPGLAASGANVLTF. The CDR3 DNA follows: TGTGCCAGCAGCGTTCCGGGACTAGCGGCCTCTGGGGCCAACGTCCTGACTTTC.

The V gene is TRBV5-5, the J gene TRBJ1-2; D possibly corresponds to TRBD1 (5 bases). V gave up 5 bases and J gave up 4 bases, with 12 bases separating them. CDR1 and CDR2 from the germline V gene are SGHKS and YYEKEE (reference sequence). The CDR3 contains 13 residues. The CDR3 coding sequence is TGTGCCAGCAGTCGAGGGGTAATCTATGGCTACACCTTC. Translating it yields CASSRGVIYGYTF.

The CDR3: CASSPGFSYEQYF. CDR3 DNA sequence: TGTGCCAGCAGCCCTGGATTCTCCTACGAGCAGTACTTC. The gene calls are TRBV5-5 and TRBJ2-7; D not resolved. V was clipped by 4 bases and J by 0 bases, with 8 bases between them. CDR1 is SGHKS, CDR2 YYEKEE, per germline (reference sequence). The CDR3 has 13 residues. Full variable domain (rest looked up from reference TRBV5-5 and TRBJ2-7): DAGVTQSPTHLIKTRGQQVTLRCSPISGHKSVSWYQQVLGQGPQFIFQYYEKEERGRGNFPDRFSARQFPNYSSELNVNALLLGDSALYLCASSPGFSYEQYFGPGTRLTVT.

The rearrangement uses TRBV7-2 and TRBJ2-5; perhaps TRBD2 as D (6 bases). This CDR3 spans 13 amino acids. V was clipped by 5 bases and J by 7 bases, with 14 bases between them. Germline CDR1 SGHTA, CDR2 FQGNSA. The CDR3 bases are TGTGCCAGCAGCCCTCCGACGGAGGGGACCCAGTACTTC. Translated, it gives CASSPPTEGTQYF.

V and J are TRBV13 and TRBJ2-7; D unclear. CDR3 length: 13 residues. CDR1 PRHDT and CDR2 FYEKMQ come from the germline V gene (reference sequence). V lost 1 base to trimming and J lost 3 bases, with 7 bases between them. CDR3 DNA sequence: TGTGCCAGCAGCTTAGCCTCCAGCTACGAGCAGTACTTC. It yields the protein CASSLASSYEQYF.

The chain couples TRBV4-1 to TRBJ2-7, with a weak D call TRBD1 (6 bases). Trimming removed 4 bases at V and 2 bases at J, with 9 bases between. CDR3 length: 13 residues. Germline CDR1 is MGHRA and CDR2 is YSYEKL. As DNA, the CDR3 is TGCGCCAGCAGCCTCTACAGGGCCTACGAGCAGTACTTC. This translates into CASSLYRAYEQYF.

The V and J genes are TRBV6-6 and TRBJ1-4; D might be TRBD1 (5 bases). Germline CDR1 MNHNY, CDR2 SVGAGI (reference sequence). This CDR3 is 14 amino acids long. The V end was cut by 7 bases, the J end by 7 bases, with 16 bases between. This CDR3 is CASTPAPGGEKLFF. CDR3 coding DNA: TGTGCCAGCACACCGGCGCCGGGGGGTGAAAAACTGTTTTTT.

The genes are TRBV5-1 and TRBJ2-1; 7 bases are shared with TRBD1. The length of the CDR3 is 17 residues. Germline V gene lookup returns CDR1 SGHRS and CDR2 YFSETQ. The V gene end was trimmed by 2 bases and the J gene end by 9 bases; junction bases not matched to a gene: 17. The CDR3 nucleotides read TGCGCCAGCAGCTTAGCGCTTGCGACAGGGCTTTCGGGTGAGCAGTTCTTC. Its translation: CASSLALATGLSGEQFF.

The V and J genes are TRBV11-3 and TRBJ2-2; a weak D match, TRBD1 (5 bases). This CDR3 is 15 amino acids long. Trimming shortened V by 6 bases and J by 0 bases, and 11 bases separated the two germline ends. CDR1 is SGHNT and CDR2 is YENEEA in the germline V gene. This CDR3 reads CASRTDKTNTGELFF. DNA of the CDR3: TGTGCCAGCAGAACGGACAAAACGAACACCGGGGAGCTGTTTTTT.

The DNA for the CDR3 is TGTGCCAGCAGCTTGACAGGTGACTACGAGCAGTACTTC. As protein: CASSLTGDYEQYF. The chain carries TRBV5-4 and TRBJ2-7; D perhaps matches TRBD1 (5 bases). CDR3 size: 13 residues. From germline, CDR1 is SGHNT and CDR2 YYREEE (reference sequence). The V end lost 1 base, the J end lost 3 bases, and 8 bases lay between the germline ends.

The CDR3 nucleotides are TGTGCCAGCTCACCTTTGGACAGACCCAGCTCCTACGAGCAGTACTTC. Translating it yields CASSPLDRPSSYEQYF. V usage is TRBV18 and J usage is TRBJ2-7; TRBD1 might be the D (6 bases). V dropped 3 bases and J dropped 0 bases, with 15 bases sitting between them. Germline assignment: CDR1 KGHSH and CDR2 LQKENI. This CDR3 has 16 amino acids.

V is TRBV6-5 and J is TRBJ2-6; either TRBD1 or TRBD2 may supply D (5 bases each). Germline-derived CDR1 and CDR2 are MNHEY and SVGAGI. This CDR3 is 15 amino acids long. V lost 7 bases and J 4 bases, leaving 14 bases between the germline ends. The CDR3: CASTPGTLGANVLTF. The DNA of the CDR3 is TGTGCCAGCACGCCCGGGACGTTGGGGGCCAACGTCCTGACTTTC.

The V and J genes are TRBV23-1 and TRBJ1-4; 7 bases align to TRBD1. TRBV23-1 counts as an open reading frame of uncertain function. V lost 6 bases, J lost 7 bases, and 5 bases stayed unmatched. The length of the CDR3 is 13 residues. In DNA, the CDR3 is TGCGCCAGCAGCCCAAACAGGGGTGAAAAACTGTTTTTT. Protein sequence: CASSPNRGEKLFF.

This CDR3 reads CASSRTRTGPYEQYF. The CDR3 DNA reads as TGTGCCAGCAGCCGGACTAGGACAGGCCCCTACGAGCAGTACTTC. The V call is TRBV27, the J call TRBJ2-7; D could derive from TRBD1 or TRBD2 (7 bases each). Germline-derived CDR1 and CDR2 are MNHEY and SMNVEV (reference sequence). This CDR3 region has 15 residues. Trimming shortened V by 6 bases and J by 2 bases, and 17 bases separated the two germline ends.